The source of this T cell receptor beta chain is a study of cytomegalovirus exposure and HLA in healthy donors. Primers for the PCR totalled 60 Vbeta and 13 Jbeta. The table came from immunoSEQ multiplex PCR; TCRdb's copy has only in-frame clones and leaves some out. This table has about 120,000 clones, 17% appearing once. CDR3 size: 15 residues. Germline loops: CDR1 LNHDA, CDR2 SQIVND (reference sequence). V shed 3 bases and J 3 bases; nucleotides not matched to a gene: 4. Unrecorded immune exposures were likely, despite nominal health at sampling. This clone occurred a few times. What was sequenced was PBMCs. The gene calls are TRBV19 and TRBJ1-5; TRBD1 aligns across 8 bases. The sequence was obtained from a female donor in good health and CMV-seropositive. Written as DNA, the CDR3 is TGTGCCAGTAGTATGTGGACAGGGCCCAATCAGCCCCAGCATTTT. This encodes CASSMWTGPNQPQHF.